These T cell receptor beta chains were read from a single sample in a study of long-term antiretroviral therapy in people with HIV. Repertoires were generated with immunoSEQ multiplex PCR, while TCRdb's copy carries only in-frame clones and drops some. Of 20,000 to 25,000 clones in the sample, roughly 76% were seen once. The input for sequencing was unsorted PBMCs, taken 1.1 years before starting antiretroviral therapy. The origin of the receptors is a woman in her 40s with HIV. The CDR3 runs from the conserved cysteine through the conserved F or W. D genes are given only for firm matches. Clone size is stated in some rows and not others, as once, few, many or a class when expanded.

d_gene: TRBD1
j_gene: TRBJ1-2
abundance: -
v_gene: TRBV7-2
CDR3aa: CASSPGGAGNYGYTF
CDR3nt: TGTGCCAGCAGCCCAGGGGGGGCGGGGAACTATGGCTACACCTTC

d_gene: TRBD2
j_gene: TRBJ2-1
abundance: -
v_gene: TRBV6-5
CDR3aa: CASSYGTSEYNEQFF
CDR3nt: TGTGCCAGCAGTTACGGGACTAGCGAATACAATGAGCAGTTCTTC

d_gene: -
j_gene: TRBJ2-7
abundance: -
v_gene: TRBV6-1
CDR3aa: CASSEARVNRGGEQYF
CDR3nt: TGTGCCAGCAGTGAAGCACGGGTAAACAGGGGAGGCGAGCAGTACTTC

d_gene: -
j_gene: TRBJ1-1
abundance: -
v_gene: TRBV4-1
CDR3aa: CASSQDPLMNTEAFF
CDR3nt: TGCGCCAGCAGCCAAGACCCCCTTATGAACACTGAAGCTTTCTTT

d_gene: TRBD1
j_gene: TRBJ2-4
abundance: -
v_gene: TRBV4-1
CDR3aa: CASSQRQGLNIQYF
CDR3nt: TGCGCCAGCAGCCAAAGACAGGGGTTAAACATTCAGTACTTC

d_gene: -
j_gene: TRBJ2-3
abundance: -
v_gene: TRBV11-2
CDR3aa: CASSLGIWEVADTQYF
CDR3nt: TGTGCCAGCAGCTTAGGTATTTGGGAAGTCGCAGATACGCAGTATTTT

d_gene: TRBD1
j_gene: TRBJ1-2
abundance: once
v_gene: TRBV4-1
CDR3aa: CASSQGPGQASYYGYTF
CDR3nt: TGCGCCAGCAGCCAAGGCCCGGGACAGGCCTCTTACTATGGCTACACCTTC

d_gene: -
j_gene: TRBJ2-3
abundance: -
v_gene: TRBV7-9
CDR3aa: CASSSFSGPVNADTQYF
CDR3nt: TGTGCCAGCAGCTCCTTCTCGGGTCCCGTTAATGCAGATACGCAGTATTTT

d_gene: TRBD1
j_gene: TRBJ1-2
abundance: -
v_gene: TRBV2
CDR3aa: CASSGQGNYGYTF
CDR3nt: TGTGCCAGCAGTGGACAGGGAAACTATGGCTACACCTTC

d_gene: -
j_gene: TRBJ2-7
abundance: -
v_gene: TRBV7-9
CDR3aa: CASSFGGLSYEQYF
CDR3nt: TGTGCCAGCAGCTTCGGGGGGCTGTCCTACGAGCAGTACTTC

d_gene: -
j_gene: TRBJ2-2
abundance: -
v_gene: TRBV11-2
CDR3aa: CASSSSNSAERLGGELFF
CDR3nt: TGTGCCAGCAGCTCTTCGAATTCGGCGGAGAGGCTAGGCGGGGAGCTGTTTTTT

d_gene: -
j_gene: TRBJ2-7
abundance: -
v_gene: TRBV2
CDR3aa: CASTKGVYEQYF
CDR3nt: TGTGCCAGCACAAAGGGTGTCTACGAGCAGTACTTC

d_gene: TRBD1
j_gene: TRBJ2-1
abundance: -
v_gene: TRBV7-7
CDR3aa: CASSLYPRTGSSNEQFF
CDR3nt: TGTGCCAGCAGCTTATATCCTAGGACAGGCTCCTCTAATGAGCAGTTCTTC

d_gene: TRBD1
j_gene: TRBJ1-6
abundance: -
v_gene: TRBV2
CDR3aa: CASSERGTGISPLHF
CDR3nt: TGTGCCAGCAGTGAAAGGGGGACAGGGATTTCACCCCTCCACTTT

d_gene: TRBD1
j_gene: TRBJ2-5
abundance: -
v_gene: TRBV29-1
CDR3aa: CSVDRGWKETQYF
CDR3nt: TGCAGCGTCGACAGGGGGTGGAAAGAGACCCAGTACTTC

d_gene: -
j_gene: TRBJ1-1
abundance: -
v_gene: TRBV5-1
CDR3aa: CASSLSRFQGGTEAFF
CDR3nt: TGCGCCAGCAGCTTGAGTCGATTTCAGGGAGGGACTGAAGCTTTCTTT

d_gene: -
j_gene: TRBJ1-5
abundance: few
v_gene: TRBV2
CDR3aa: CASSQEGERGNQPQHF
CDR3nt: TGTGCCAGCAGTCAGGAGGGGGAGAGGGGCAATCAGCCCCAGCATTTT

d_gene: -
j_gene: TRBJ1-2
abundance: once
v_gene: TRBV7-2
CDR3aa: CASSPTEYYGYTF
CDR3nt: TGTGCCAGCAGCCCCACCGAGTACTATGGCTACACCTTC

d_gene: TRBD2
j_gene: TRBJ2-7
abundance: -
v_gene: TRBV7-6
CDR3aa: CASSQGLLYEQYF
CDR3nt: TGTGCCAGCAGCCAGGGACTACTATACGAGCAGTACTTC

d_gene: TRBD2
j_gene: TRBJ2-1
abundance: -
v_gene: TRBV7-8
CDR3aa: CASSWKNALAGGPKVMNEQFF
CDR3nt: TGTGCCAGCAGCTGGAAAAACGCCCTTGCGGGAGGGCCTAAAGTCATGAATGAGCAGTTCTTC

d_gene: -
j_gene: TRBJ1-3
abundance: -
v_gene: TRBV6-5
CDR3aa: CASGATGSGNTIYF
CDR3nt: TGTGCCAGCGGAGCAACGGGCTCTGGAAACACCATATATTTT

d_gene: -
j_gene: TRBJ2-7
abundance: -
v_gene: TRBV27
CDR3aa: CASSFGFSYEQYF
CDR3nt: TGTGCCAGCAGTTTCGGTTTCTCCTACGAGCAGTACTTC

d_gene: TRBD1
j_gene: TRBJ2-3
abundance: -
v_gene: TRBV5-4
CDR3aa: CASSPRGRGTDTQYF
CDR3nt: TGTGCCAGCAGCCCAAGGGGGCGTGGCACAGATACGCAGTATTTT